Below are 23 T cell receptor beta chains sequenced from a single sample in a study of early T cells in non-severe SARS-CoV-2 infection. Via MiXCR, TCRdb re-called the 5' RACE reads, giving one row per CDR3 protein. The data contain roughly 75,000 distinct CDR3 sequences, about 11% of them seen just once; the ten biggest clones take up about 4.8%. Sequenced material: whole blood. These TCRs come from an adult who was a healthcare worker with PCR-confirmed SARS-CoV-2 infection or an uninfected control (not recorded which).

This clonotype was recorded at least ten times. J is TRBJ2-3 and V is TRBV9, with 8 bases that match TRBD2. The V and J ends lost 7 bases and 4 bases, in that order; junction bases with no gene match: 8. The CDR3 length is 14 residues. The germline CDR1 and CDR2 sequences are SGDLS and YYNGEE. The CDR3 nucleotides are TGTGCCAGCGGGGTAGCGGGGTTCGCAGATACGCAGTATTTT. Protein: CASGVAGFADTQYF.

This clonotype has a count of ten or more. The V gene is TRBV18, the J gene TRBJ1-1; maybe TRBD1 (6 bases). This CDR3 region has 14 residues. V shed 6 bases and J shed 1 base, with 12 bases lying between them. Germline CDR1 KGHSH, CDR2 LQKENI. The CDR3 nucleotides are TGTGCCAGCTCTGCGGACAGCTCGAACACTGAAGCTTTCTTT. Encoded protein: CASSADSSNTEAFF.

The J gene is TRBJ2-7, the V gene TRBV5-1, with 9 positions matching TRBD2. The V gene end was trimmed by 4 bases and the J gene end by 6 bases; junction bases not matched to a gene: 8. The CDR3 has 14 amino acids. Per germline, CDR1 SGHRS and CDR2 YFSETQ. The DNA for the CDR3 is TGCGCCAGCAGCCCCGGGACTAGCCTGGGCGAGCAGTACTTC. This sequence encodes CASSPGTSLGEQYF.

This clonotype was counted ten times or more. The chain recombines TRBV10-3 with TRBJ2-3, with D perhaps matching TRBD2 (5 bases). The germline V gene encodes CDR1 ENHRY and CDR2 SYGVKD. Trimming removed 0 bases from V and 0 bases from J, with 19 bases in between. This CDR3 comprises 19 residues. The CDR3 spells CAISESNPWGAASTDTQYF. Written as DNA, the CDR3 is TGTGCCATCAGTGAGTCGAACCCCTGGGGAGCGGCTAGCACAGATACGCAGTATTTT.

Ten or more counts support this clonotype. CDR3: CASSTVDTRGYTF. The CDR3 nucleotides read TGTGCCAGCAGCACGGTGGACACTCGAGGCTACACCTTC. The chain carries TRBV25-1 and TRBJ1-2; perhaps TRBD1 as D (5 bases). This CDR3 is 13 amino acids long. CDR1 and CDR2 (germline): MGHDK, SYGVNS. The ends were cut back, 6 bases at V and 8 bases at J, with 16 bases in the middle.

This clonotype occurred a few times. V gene TRBV30 combines with J gene TRBJ1-2; tentatively, D is TRBD1 (6 bases). CDR3 length: 13 amino acids. Germline V gene data show CDR1 as GTSNPN and CDR2 as SVGIG (reference sequence). Trimming stripped 0 bases from V and 4 bases from J, with 9 bases between. CDR3 bases: TGTGCCTGGAGTGTGGGACAAGGCTATGGCTACACCTTC. Translated: CAWSVGQGYGYTF.

This chain connects TRBV30 to TRBJ2-7; D tentatively fits TRBD1 or TRBD2 (5 bases each). CDR3 size: 12 residues. V lost 4 bases to trimming and J lost 3 bases, with 10 bases between them. Germline loops: CDR1 GTSNPN, CDR2 SVGIG (reference sequence). The CDR3 spells CAWTGRNYEQYF. CDR3 DNA: TGTGCCTGGACGGGACGGAACTACGAGCAGTACTTC.

This clonotype was observed a handful of times. The gene calls are TRBV4-1 and TRBJ1-6; D possibly corresponds to TRBD1 (6 bases). Germline values: CDR1 MGHRA, CDR2 YSYEKL. The CDR3 length is 16 residues. V dropped 0 bases and J dropped 4 bases, with 10 bases sitting between them. The CDR3 here is CASSQDRGQYNSPLHF. The CDR3 DNA is TGCGCCAGCAGCCAAGATCGGGGACAATATAATTCACCCCTCCACTTT.

A few counts support this clonotype. The chain uses TRBV20-1 and TRBJ1-2, with no clear D. There are 13 residues in the CDR3. Looked up from germline, CDR1 is DFQATT and CDR2 is SNEGSKA (reference sequence). The V end lost 2 bases, the J end lost 3 bases, and 10 bases lay between the germline ends. The CDR3 region is CSARRAGDYGYTF. CDR3 coding DNA: TGCAGTGCTAGAAGGGCCGGTGACTATGGCTACACCTTC.

This clonotype was recorded a few times. The chain couples TRBV6-2 or TRBV6-3 to TRBJ1-2; TRBD1 matches at 7 bases. Germline assignment: CDR1 MNHEY and CDR2 SVGEGT. This CDR3 comprises 15 residues. The J segment lost 5 bases and the V segment lost 6 bases, leaving 12 bases of the junction unmatched. The CDR3 sequence is CASRPDRAPGYGYTF. The CDR3 nucleotides are TGTGCCAGCAGACCCGACAGGGCCCCTGGGTATGGCTACACCTTC.

This clonotype was seen repeatedly, ten times or more. The genes are TRBV27 and TRBJ2-1; D may be TRBD1 (6 bases). Trimming took off 0 bases at V and 9 bases at J, with 12 bases between the two ends. The CDR3 consists of 14 residues. In germline, CDR1 is MNHEY, CDR2 SMNVEV (reference sequence). The CDR3 is CASSLSPTGFEQFF. The DNA of the CDR3 is TGTGCCAGCAGTTTATCCCCCACAGGGTTTGAGCAGTTCTTC.

This clonotype has ten or more counts. This chain uses TRBV9 with TRBJ1-6, with D maybe TRBD1 (5 bases). CDR1 and CDR2 from the germline V gene are SGDLS and YYNGEE. The CDR3 contains 15 residues. The V and J ends lost 1 base and 4 bases respectively, with 9 bases between them. This CDR3 reads CASSVSQGYNSPLHF. DNA of the CDR3: TGTGCCAGCAGCGTATCCCAGGGATATAATTCACCCCTCCACTTT. The complete variable domain, with remaining parts taken from reference TRBV9 and TRBJ1-6, reads DSGVTQTPKHLITATGQRVTLRCSPRSGDLSVYWYQQSLDQGLQFLIQYYNGEERAKGNILERFSAQQFPDLHSELNLSSLELGDSALYFCASSVSQGYNSPLHFGNGTRLTVT.

This clonotype was recorded many times. The rearrangement joins TRBV7-6 to TRBJ1-1; no reliable D call. Trimming shortened V by 4 bases and J by 5 bases, and 11 bases separated the two germline ends. The CDR3 is 13 amino acids. Germline-derived CDR1 and CDR2 are SGHVS and FNYEAQ. In nucleotides, the CDR3 is TGTGCCAGCAGCTCCGACGGTGGGACTGAAGCTTTCTTT. This gives the protein CASSSDGGTEAFF.

The chain is built from TRBV25-1 and TRBJ2-2, with D unresolved. Germline loops: CDR1 MGHDK, CDR2 SYGVNS. The CDR3 is made up of 12 amino acids. Between the trimmed V and J ends, which lost 1 base and 6 bases, there was a span of 3 bases. The CDR3 sequence: CASSEFAGELFF. DNA of the CDR3: TGTGCCAGCAGTGAATTCGCCGGGGAGCTGTTTTTT. Full variable domain (missing parts from reference TRBV25-1 and TRBJ2-2): EADIYQTPRYLVIGTGKKITLECSQTMGHDKMYWYQQDPGMELHLIHYSYGVNSTEKGDLSSESTVSRIRTEHFPLTLESARPSHTSQYLCASSEFAGELFFGEGSRLTVL.

This clonotype was detected only a few times. V usage is TRBV19 and J usage is TRBJ2-4; 10 bases are a match to TRBD2. The J segment lost 2 bases and the V segment lost 3 bases, leaving 4 bases of the junction unmatched. The germline V gene has CDR1 LNHDA and CDR2 SQIVND (reference sequence). CDR3 length: 16 amino acids. CDR3 loop: CASSIGTSEPKNIQYF. The CDR3 nucleotides are TGTGCCAGTAGTATTGGGACTAGCGAACCCAAAAACATTCAGTACTTC.

This sequence joins TRBV10-1 and TRBJ1-1, with 7 bases matching TRBD1. The CDR3 has 14 amino acids. J was trimmed by 6 bases and V by 4 bases; bases with no gene match: 8. Germline lookup yields CDR1 WNHNN and CDR2 SYGVQD (reference sequence). CDR3 sequence reads: CASSGGTAIAEAFF. The CDR3, as DNA: TGCGCCAGCAGTGGGGGGACAGCCATCGCTGAAGCTTTCTTT.

This clonotype was counted at least ten times. The chain recombines TRBV12-3 or TRBV12-4 with TRBJ1-2; 7 bases fit TRBD1. After removal of 8 bases from V and 3 bases from J, the junction contained 9 bases not matched to a gene. The CDR3 is made up of 14 amino acids. CDR3 residues: CASAITGQDYGYTF. The CDR3, as DNA: TGTGCCAGCGCTATCACAGGACAGGACTATGGCTACACCTTC.

In its sample, this clonotype ranks as medium-sized (0.01 to 0.1%). V gene TRBV15 combines with J gene TRBJ1-5; 9 nucleotides agree with TRBD1. This CDR3 is built from 14 residues. V shed 5 bases, J shed 6 bases, and the junction held 5 bases outside the gene matches. Germline values: CDR1 LNHNV, CDR2 YYDKDF (reference sequence). CDR3 sequence reads: CATSGTGSRQPQHF. CDR3 in DNA: TGTGCCACCAGCGGGACAGGGTCGCGTCAGCCCCAGCATTTT.

This clonotype was observed a handful of times. The chain carries TRBV6-5 and TRBJ1-4, with TRBD1 matching 10 bases. From germline, CDR1 is MNHEY and CDR2 SVGAGI. This CDR3 comprises 17 residues. V was clipped by 5 bases and J by 3 bases; unmatched bases: 9. CDR3 coding DNA: TGTGCCAGCAGTCGTACCGGGACAGGGGCACCTAATGAAAAACTGTTTTTT. Protein: CASSRTGTGAPNEKLFF.

The CDR3 DNA reads TGTGCCAGCAGCTCTCGGTCGGGGGCCAATGAGCAGTTCTTC. It encodes CASSSRSGANEQFF. V gene TRBV5-4 combines with J gene TRBJ2-1; D assignment may be TRBD1 or TRBD2 (6 bases each). CDR3 size: 14 residues. Germline lookup yields CDR1 SGHNT and CDR2 YYREEE (reference sequence). Trimming took off 3 bases at V and 6 bases at J, with 13 bases between the two ends.

The V and J genes are TRBV6-4 and TRBJ2-1, with 7 bases that match TRBD2. V lost 5 bases and J lost 7; bases outside the gene matches: 8. This CDR3 is 14 amino acids long. Per the germline V gene, CDR1 is MRHNA and CDR2 is SNTAGT. For the CDR3, the DNA is TGTGCCAGCAGTCCCCCGGGGGGTCTAAATGAGCAGTTCTTC. It is translated as CASSPPGGLNEQFF.

This clonotype showed up just a few times. The V gene is TRBV27, the J gene TRBJ2-2; no clear D. The CDR3 contains 15 residues. The ends were cut back, 3 bases at V and 3 bases at J, with 11 bases in the middle. Germline V gene lookup returns CDR1 MNHEY and CDR2 SMNVEV (reference sequence). CDR3 amino acids: CASSFIWAHTGELFF. CDR3 DNA: TGTGCCAGCAGTTTCATCTGGGCGCACACCGGGGAGCTGTTTTTT.

The chain uses TRBV20-1 and TRBJ2-2; D is unclear. Germline assignment: CDR1 DFQATT and CDR2 SNEGSKA (reference sequence). V lost 0 bases and J lost 1, with 6 bases in between. CDR3 length equals 14 residues. This CDR3 is CSARDSRNTGELFF. CDR3 sequence (DNA): TGCAGTGCTAGAGATAGTCGGAACACCGGGGAGCTGTTTTTT.